A single TCR beta chain is shown here with its context. Its antigen remains unidentified. This CDR3 has 12 amino acids. CDR1 SGHRS and CDR2 YFSETQ come from the germline V gene. V lost 7 bases, J lost 4 bases, and 11 bases lay in between. 5'RACE primed from the constant segment yielded TCR alpha and TCR beta cDNA libraries bearing sample barcodes and UMIs. TCRdb passed the 5' RACE reads through MiXCR, listing each CDR3 protein once. This table holds 250,000 to 300,000 distinct CDR3 sequences, approximately 15% found once. The data are from a study of T-cell memory formation after mild COVID-19. Study-level information: TCR clusters mostly belonged to single donors. Study-level points and caveats: While clones contracting from day 15 to 85 were balanced between CD4 and CD8, later expanders leaned CD4+. Some clones that responded were present in memory (sampled pre-infection), which suggests cross-reactive memory joined.

The receptor was isolated from a man aged 18 to 29 who had mild COVID-19 (a few samples of this study predate the infection). Cell type and time point are not known. This rearrangement joins TRBV5-1 to TRBJ1-2; D is undetermined. The specimen sequenced was PBMCs or a T cell subset sorted from them (not recorded which). CDR3 coding DNA: TGCGCCAGCGGCGCCGGGATCTATGGCTACACCTTC. Its translation: CASGAGIYGYTF.